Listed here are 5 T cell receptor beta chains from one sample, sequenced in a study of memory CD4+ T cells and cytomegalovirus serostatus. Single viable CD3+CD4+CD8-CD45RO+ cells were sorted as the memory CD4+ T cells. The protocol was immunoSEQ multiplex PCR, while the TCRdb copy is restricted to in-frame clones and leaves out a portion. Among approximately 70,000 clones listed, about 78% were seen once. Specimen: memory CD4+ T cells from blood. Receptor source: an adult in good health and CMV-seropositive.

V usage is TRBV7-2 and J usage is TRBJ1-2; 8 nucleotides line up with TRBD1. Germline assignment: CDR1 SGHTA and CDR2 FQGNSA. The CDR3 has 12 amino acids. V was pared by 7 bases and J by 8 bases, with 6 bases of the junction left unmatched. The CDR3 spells CASTNRGRGYTF. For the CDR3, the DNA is TGTGCCAGCACCAACAGGGGGAGAGGCTACACCTTC.

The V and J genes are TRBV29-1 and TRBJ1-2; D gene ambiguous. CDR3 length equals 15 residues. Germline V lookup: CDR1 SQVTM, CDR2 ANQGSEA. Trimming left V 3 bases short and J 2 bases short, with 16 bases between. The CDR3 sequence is CSVEEGPLGNYGYTF. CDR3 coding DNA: TGCAGCGTTGAGGAAGGGCCCCTGGGGAACTATGGCTACACCTTC.

This CDR3 reads CASSPGANYGYTF. CDR3 coding DNA: TGTGCCAGTAGCCCGGGGGCGAACTATGGCTACACCTTC. The gene calls are TRBV19 and TRBJ1-2; D is perhaps TRBD1 (6 bases). The germline V and J ends were trimmed by 6 bases and 2 bases, with 10 bases remaining between them. Looked up from germline, CDR1 is LNHDA and CDR2 is SQIVND (reference sequence). The CDR3 consists of 13 residues.

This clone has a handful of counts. CDR3 protein: CASSLMSGRNTEAFF. The CDR3 DNA is TGTGCCAGCAGCTTAATGTCGGGGAGGAACACTGAAGCTTTCTTT. The chain combines TRBV7-3 with TRBJ1-1, with D uncertain. CDR3 size: 15 residues. Looked up from germline, CDR1 is SGHTA and CDR2 is FQGTGA. Trimming took 1 base from V and 1 from J, leaving 10 bases between them. Full variable domain (rest looked up from reference TRBV7-3 and TRBJ1-1): GAGVSQTPSNKVTEKGKYVELRCDPISGHTALYWYRQSLGQGPEFLIYFQGTGAADDSGLPNDRFFAVRPEGSVSTLKIQRTERGDSAVYLCASSLMSGRNTEAFFGQGTRLTVV.

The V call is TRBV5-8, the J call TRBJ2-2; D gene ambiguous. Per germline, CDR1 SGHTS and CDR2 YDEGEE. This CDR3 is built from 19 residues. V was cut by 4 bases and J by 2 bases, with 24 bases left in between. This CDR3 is CASSPRIVGMMSNTGELFF. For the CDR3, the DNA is TGTGCCAGCAGCCCTAGAATTGTGGGGATGATGAGCAACACCGGGGAGCTGTTTTTT.